This T cell receptor beta chain was documented in a study of blood T cell repertoires in COVID-19. The overall study: COVID-19 samples collected from the United States, Italy and Spain covered acute and convalescent phases.

Germline assignment: CDR1 LGHDT and CDR2 YNNKEL (reference sequence). The V gene lost 4 bases and the J gene lost 6 bases, with 6 bases spanning the gap. The CDR3 totals 12 residues. This clone occurred a few times. Measured with immunoSEQ multiplex PCR; TCRdb has only the in-frame clones, and not every one. The table lists more than 200,000 clones, around four fifths of them singletons, with roughly 2.7% in the top ten. The chain carries TRBV3-1 (or the pseudogene TRBV3-2) and TRBJ1-4; D is uncertain. Sequencing was performed on peripheral blood. The sequence was collected from a middle-aged woman with active or convalescent COVID-19. The chain's CDR3 is CASSPRDEKLFF. CDR3 DNA: TGTGCCAGCAGCCCACGCGATGAAAAACTGTTTTTT.